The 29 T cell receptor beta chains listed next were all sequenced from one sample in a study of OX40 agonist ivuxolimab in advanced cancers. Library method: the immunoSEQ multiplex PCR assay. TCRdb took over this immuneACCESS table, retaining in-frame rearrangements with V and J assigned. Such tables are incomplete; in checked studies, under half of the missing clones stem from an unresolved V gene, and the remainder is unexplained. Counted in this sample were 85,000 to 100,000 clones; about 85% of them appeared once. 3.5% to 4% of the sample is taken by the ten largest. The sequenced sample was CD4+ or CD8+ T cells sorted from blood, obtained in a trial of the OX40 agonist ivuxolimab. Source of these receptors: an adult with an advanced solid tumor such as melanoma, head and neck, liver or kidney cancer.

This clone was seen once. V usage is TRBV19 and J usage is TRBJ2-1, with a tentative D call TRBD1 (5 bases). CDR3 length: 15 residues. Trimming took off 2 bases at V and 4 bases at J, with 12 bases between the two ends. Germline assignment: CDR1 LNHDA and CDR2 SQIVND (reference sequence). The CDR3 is CASSISTGFYNEQFF. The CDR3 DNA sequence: TGTGCCAGTAGTATAAGCACAGGCTTTTACAATGAGCAGTTCTTC.

The CDR3 DNA reads TGTGCCAGCAGCACCCGGACAGCCCGGCCAACCTACGAGCAGTACTTC. It codes for CASSTRTARPTYEQYF. The chain employs TRBV7-9 and TRBJ2-5, with D possibly being TRBD1 (6 bases). The end of the DNA is better explained by TRBJ2-7, so the J call may be wrong. This CDR3 comprises 16 residues. CDR1 and CDR2 from the germline V gene are SEHNR and FQNEAQ (reference sequence).

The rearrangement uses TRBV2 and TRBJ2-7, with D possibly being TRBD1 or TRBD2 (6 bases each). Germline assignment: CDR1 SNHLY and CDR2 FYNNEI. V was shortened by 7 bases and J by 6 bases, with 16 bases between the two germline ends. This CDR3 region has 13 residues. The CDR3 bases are TGTGCCAGCAAGCGAAGGGGGGATTCCGAGCAGTACTTC. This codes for CASKRRGDSEQYF.

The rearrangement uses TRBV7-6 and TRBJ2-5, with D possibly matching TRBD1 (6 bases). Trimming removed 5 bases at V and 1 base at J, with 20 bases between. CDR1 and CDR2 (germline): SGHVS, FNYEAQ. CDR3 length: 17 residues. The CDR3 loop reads CASSNRLQGTLQETQYF. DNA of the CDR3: TGTGCCAGCAGCAATAGGTTGCAGGGGACCCTCCAAGAGACCCAGTACTTC.

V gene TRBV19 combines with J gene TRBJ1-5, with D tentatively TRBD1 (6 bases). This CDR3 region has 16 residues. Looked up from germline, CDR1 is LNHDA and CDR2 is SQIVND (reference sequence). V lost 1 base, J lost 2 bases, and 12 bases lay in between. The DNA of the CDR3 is TGTGCCAGTAGTATAGTCAGGGGCGAGGGCAATCAGCCCCAGCATTTT. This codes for CASSIVRGEGNQPQHF.

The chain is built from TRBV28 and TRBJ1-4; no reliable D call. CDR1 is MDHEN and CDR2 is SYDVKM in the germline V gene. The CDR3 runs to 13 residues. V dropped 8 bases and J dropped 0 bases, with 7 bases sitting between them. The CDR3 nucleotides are TGTGCCAGCCTTACATCAACTAATGAAAAACTGTTTTTT. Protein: CASLTSTNEKLFF.

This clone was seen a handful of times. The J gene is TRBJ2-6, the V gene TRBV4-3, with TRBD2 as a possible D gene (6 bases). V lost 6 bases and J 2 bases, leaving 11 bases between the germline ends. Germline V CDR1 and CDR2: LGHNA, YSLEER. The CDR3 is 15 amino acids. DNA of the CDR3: TGCGCCAGCAGTCTGACGGGAGCTGGGGCCAACGTCCTGACTTTC. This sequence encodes CASSLTGAGANVLTF.

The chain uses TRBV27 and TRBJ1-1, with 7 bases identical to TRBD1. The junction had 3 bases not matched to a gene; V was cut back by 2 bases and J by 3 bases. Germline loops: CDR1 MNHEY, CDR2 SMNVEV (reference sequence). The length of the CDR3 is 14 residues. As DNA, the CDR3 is TGTGCCAGCAGTTTAACAGGGGCTCACACTGAAGCTTTCTTT. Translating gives CASSLTGAHTEAFF.

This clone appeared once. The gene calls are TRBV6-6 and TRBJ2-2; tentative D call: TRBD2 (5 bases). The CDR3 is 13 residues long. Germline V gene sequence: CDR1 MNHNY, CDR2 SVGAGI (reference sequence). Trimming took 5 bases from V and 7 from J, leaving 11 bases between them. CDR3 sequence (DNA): TGTGCCAGCAGTGTATCGAGGGTCGGGGAGCTGTTTTTT. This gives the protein CASSVSRVGELFF.

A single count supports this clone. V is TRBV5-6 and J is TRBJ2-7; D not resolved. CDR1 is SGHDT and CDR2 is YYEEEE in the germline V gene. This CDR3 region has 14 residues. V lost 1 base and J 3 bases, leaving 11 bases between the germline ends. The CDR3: CASSLLYTHYEQYF. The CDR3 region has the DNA TGTGCCAGCAGCTTGTTGTACACCCACTACGAGCAGTACTTC. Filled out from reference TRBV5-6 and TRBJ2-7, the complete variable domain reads DAGVTQSPTHLIKTRGQQVTLRCSPKSGHDTVSWYQQALGQGPQFIFQYYEEEERQRGNFPDRFSGHQFPNYSSELNVNALLLGDSALYLCASSLLYTHYEQYFGPGTRLTVT.

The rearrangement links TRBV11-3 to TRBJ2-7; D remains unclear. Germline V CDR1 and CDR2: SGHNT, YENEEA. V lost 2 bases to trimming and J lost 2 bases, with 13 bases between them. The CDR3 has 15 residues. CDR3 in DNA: TGTGCCAGCAGCTTATTTAACGGCCTGACCTACGAGCAGTACTTC. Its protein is CASSLFNGLTYEQYF.

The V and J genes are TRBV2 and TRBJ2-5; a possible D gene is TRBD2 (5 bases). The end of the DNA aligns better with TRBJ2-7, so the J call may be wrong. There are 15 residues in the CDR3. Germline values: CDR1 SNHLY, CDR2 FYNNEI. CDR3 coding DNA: TGTGCCAGCAGTGTAAGCAGCGGTTACTCCTACGAGCAGTACTTC. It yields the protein CASSVSSGYSYEQYF.

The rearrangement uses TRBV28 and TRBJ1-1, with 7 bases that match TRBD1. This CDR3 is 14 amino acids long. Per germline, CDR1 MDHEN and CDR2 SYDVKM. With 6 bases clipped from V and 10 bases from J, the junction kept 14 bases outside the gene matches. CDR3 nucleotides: TGTGCCAGCAGCCTGGGACAGCGACGCCCGATAGCTTTCTTT. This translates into CASSLGQRRPIAFF.

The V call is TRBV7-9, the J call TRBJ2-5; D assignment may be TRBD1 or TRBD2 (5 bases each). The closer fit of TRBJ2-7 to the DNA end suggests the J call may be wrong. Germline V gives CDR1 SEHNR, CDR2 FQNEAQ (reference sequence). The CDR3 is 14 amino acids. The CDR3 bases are TGTGCCAGCAGCTGGGACGTCAACTCCTACGAGCAGTACTTC. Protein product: CASSWDVNSYEQYF.

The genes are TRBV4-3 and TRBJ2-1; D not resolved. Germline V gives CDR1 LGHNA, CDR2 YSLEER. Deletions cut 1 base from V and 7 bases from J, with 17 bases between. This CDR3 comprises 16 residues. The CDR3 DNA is TGCGCCAGCAGCCAAGGTGAGATCTGGCCGCGGAATGAGCAGTTCTTC. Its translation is CASSQGEIWPRNEQFF.

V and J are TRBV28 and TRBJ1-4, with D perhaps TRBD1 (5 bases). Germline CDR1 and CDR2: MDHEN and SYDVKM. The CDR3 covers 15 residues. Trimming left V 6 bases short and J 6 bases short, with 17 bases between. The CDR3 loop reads CASRRYDRPYEKLFF. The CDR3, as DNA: TGTGCCAGCAGACGGTACGACAGACCTTATGAAAAACTGTTTTTT.

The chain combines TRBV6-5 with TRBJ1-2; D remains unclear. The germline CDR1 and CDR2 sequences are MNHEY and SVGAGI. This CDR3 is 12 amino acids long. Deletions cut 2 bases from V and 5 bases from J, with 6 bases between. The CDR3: CASSYRFYGYTF. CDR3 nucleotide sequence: TGTGCCAGCAGTTACCGGTTTTATGGCTACACCTTC.

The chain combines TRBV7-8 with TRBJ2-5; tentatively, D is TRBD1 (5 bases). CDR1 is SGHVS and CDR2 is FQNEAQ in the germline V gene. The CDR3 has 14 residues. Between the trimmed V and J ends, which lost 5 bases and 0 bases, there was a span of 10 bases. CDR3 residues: CASSPPTDQETQYF. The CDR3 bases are TGTGCCAGCAGCCCACCGACAGACCAAGAGACCCAGTACTTC.

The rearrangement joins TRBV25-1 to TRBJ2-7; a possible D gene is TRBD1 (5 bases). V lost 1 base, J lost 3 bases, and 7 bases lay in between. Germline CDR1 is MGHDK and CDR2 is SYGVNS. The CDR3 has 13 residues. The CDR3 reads CASSEFQGYEQYF. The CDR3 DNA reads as TGTGCCAGCAGTGAATTTCAGGGCTACGAGCAGTACTTC.

CDR3 region: CANSNTGELFF. The CDR3 DNA sequence: TGTGCCAACTCGAACACCGGGGAGCTGTTTTTT. V is TRBV11-2 and J is TRBJ2-2, with D unclear. Trimming took 10 bases from V and 0 from J, leaving 3 bases between them. The CDR3 consists of 11 residues. Per germline, CDR1 SGHAT and CDR2 FQNNGV.

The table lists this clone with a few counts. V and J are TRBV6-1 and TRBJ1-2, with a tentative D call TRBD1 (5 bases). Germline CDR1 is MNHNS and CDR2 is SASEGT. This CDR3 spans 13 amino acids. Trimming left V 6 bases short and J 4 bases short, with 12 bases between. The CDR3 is CASSDSSAYGYTF. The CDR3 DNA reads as TGTGCCAGCAGCGACAGTTCGGCCTATGGCTACACCTTC.

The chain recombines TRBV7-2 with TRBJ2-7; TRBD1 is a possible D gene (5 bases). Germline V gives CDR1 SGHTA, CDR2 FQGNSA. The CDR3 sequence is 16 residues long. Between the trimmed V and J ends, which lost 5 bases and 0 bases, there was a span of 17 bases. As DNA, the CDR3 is TGTGCCAGCAGCCTATTCGGGCAGGACAACTCCTACGAGCAGTACTTC. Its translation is CASSLFGQDNSYEQYF.

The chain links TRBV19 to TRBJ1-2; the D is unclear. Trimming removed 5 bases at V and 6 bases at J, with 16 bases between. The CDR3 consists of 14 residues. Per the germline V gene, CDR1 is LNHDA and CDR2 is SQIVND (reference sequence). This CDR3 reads CASSLMSLADGYTF. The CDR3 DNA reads TGTGCCAGTAGTCTAATGAGTCTGGCGGATGGCTACACCTTC.

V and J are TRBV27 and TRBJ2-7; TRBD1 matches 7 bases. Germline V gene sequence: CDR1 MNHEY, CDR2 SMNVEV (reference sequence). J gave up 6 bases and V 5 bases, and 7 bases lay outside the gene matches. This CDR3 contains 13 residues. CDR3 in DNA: TGTGCCAGCAGTCCCACCGGGACAGTCGAGCAGTACTTC. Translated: CASSPTGTVEQYF.

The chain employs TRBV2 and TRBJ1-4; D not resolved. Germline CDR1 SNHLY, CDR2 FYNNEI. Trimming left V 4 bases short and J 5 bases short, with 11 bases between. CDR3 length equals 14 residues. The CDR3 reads CASSVGWENEKLFF. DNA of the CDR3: TGTGCCAGCAGTGTGGGGTGGGAGAATGAAAAACTGTTTTTT.

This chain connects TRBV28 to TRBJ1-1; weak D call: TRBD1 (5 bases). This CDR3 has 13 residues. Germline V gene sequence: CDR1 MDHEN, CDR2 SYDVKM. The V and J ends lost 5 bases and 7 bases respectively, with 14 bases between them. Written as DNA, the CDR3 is TGTGCCAGCAGTCCAGACTTAACAGGTGAAGCTTTCTTT. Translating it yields CASSPDLTGEAFF.

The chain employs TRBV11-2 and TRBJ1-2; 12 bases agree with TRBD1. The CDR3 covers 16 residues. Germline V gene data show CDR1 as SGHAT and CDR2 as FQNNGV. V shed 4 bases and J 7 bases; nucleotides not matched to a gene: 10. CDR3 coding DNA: TGTGCCAGCAGCTCCTTTGGGACAGGGGGCTCGAGTGGCTACACCTTC. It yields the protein CASSSFGTGGSSGYTF.

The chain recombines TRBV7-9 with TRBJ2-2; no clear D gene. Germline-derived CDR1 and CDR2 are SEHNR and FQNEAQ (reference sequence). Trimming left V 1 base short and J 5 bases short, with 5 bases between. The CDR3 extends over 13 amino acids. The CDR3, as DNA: TGTGCCAGCAGCTTAGAAAGAACCGGGGAGCTGTTTTTT. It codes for CASSLERTGELFF. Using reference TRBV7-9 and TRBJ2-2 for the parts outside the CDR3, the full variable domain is DTGVSQNPRHKITKRGQNVTFRCDPISEHNRLYWYRQTLGQGPEFLTYFQNEAQLEKSRLLSDRFSAERPKGSFSTLEIQRTEQGDSAMYLCASSLERTGELFFGEGSRLTVL.

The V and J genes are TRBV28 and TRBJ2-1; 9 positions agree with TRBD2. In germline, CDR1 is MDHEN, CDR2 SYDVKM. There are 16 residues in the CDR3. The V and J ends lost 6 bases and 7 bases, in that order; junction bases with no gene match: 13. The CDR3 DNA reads TGTGCCAGCAGCTCATATGGGCTAGCGGGACGGAATGAGCAGTTCTTC. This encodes CASSSYGLAGRNEQFF. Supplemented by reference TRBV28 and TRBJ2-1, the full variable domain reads DVKVTQSSRYLVKRTGEKVFLECVQDMDHENMFWYRQDPGLGLRLIYFSYDVKMKEKGDIPEGYSVSREKKERFSLILESASTNQTSMYLCASSSYGLAGRNEQFFGPGTRLTVL.